This TCR beta chain appears in the sequencing data of a study of blood T cell repertoires in COVID-19. Using immunoSEQ multiplex PCR, the repertoire was profiled, and TCRdb retains in-frame clones only, with some absent. In the table there are approximately 290,000 clones, 75% to 95% of which are singletons. Looked up from germline, CDR1 is SGHKS and CDR2 is YYEKEE (reference sequence). V was shortened by 4 bases and J by 7 bases, with 15 bases between the two germline ends. The CDR3 is 13 residues long. Participant ages covered roughly 18 to 89 years across 25 or so US areas. The receptor was derived from a woman aged 30 to 39 who had recovered from COVID-19. The specimen sequenced was PBMCs or T cells enriched from blood (not recorded which). The rearrangement uses TRBV5-5 and TRBJ2-7; the D gene is possibly TRBD1 (5 bases). The CDR3 bases are TGTGCCAGCAGCACCGGACAACCAATGGAGCAGTACTTC. It yields the protein CASSTGQPMEQYF.